The 5 T cell receptor beta chains below were found in one sample sequenced in a study of blood T cell repertoires in COVID-19. The assay was immunoSEQ multiplex PCR, and TCRdb's table has in-frame clones only and misses some. The sample has 150,000 to 200,000 clones; about 88% are singletons. The sequencing sample was made of peripheral blood. The receptors stem from a woman of 80 years or more with acute or convalescent COVID-19.

This chain joins TRBV2 and TRBJ2-3; 11 positions agree with TRBD2. The ends lost 6 bases at V and 5 bases at J; junction bases unmatched: 4. The V gene's germline CDR1 is SNHLY and CDR2 FYNNEI. The length of the CDR3 is 14 residues. CDR3 sequence: CASSLTSGKDTQYF. CDR3 nucleotide sequence: TGTGCCAGCAGCCTGACTAGCGGGAAAGATACGCAGTATTTT.

The chain carries TRBV15 and TRBJ2-7; 8 bases map to TRBD2. CDR1 and CDR2 (germline): LNHNV, YYDKDF (reference sequence). This CDR3 contains 16 residues. V dropped 0 bases and J dropped 3; count of bases not matched to a gene: 7. The CDR3 sequence is CATSRDFGTSGYEQYF. As DNA, the CDR3 is TGTGCCACCAGCAGAGATTTCGGGACTAGTGGCTACGAGCAGTACTTC. Looking up the rest from reference TRBV15 and TRBJ2-7 gives the full variable domain: DAMVIQNPRYQVTQFGKPVTLSCSQTLNHNVMYWYQQKSSQAPKLLFHYYDKDFNNEADTPDNFQSRRPNTSFCFLDIRSPGLGDTAMYLCATSRDFGTSGYEQYFGPGTRLTVT.

The chain recombines TRBV6-4 with TRBJ1-3; D is undetermined. The CDR3 loop spans 12 amino acids. Trimming pared 0 bases from V and 8 bases from J, leaving 5 bases between. The germline V gene has CDR1 MRHNA and CDR2 SNTAGT. The DNA for the CDR3 is TGTGCCAGCAGTGACTCATCGGACACCATATATTTT. Amino acids: CASSDSSDTIYF.

The chain couples TRBV2 to TRBJ2-7, with TRBD2 matching over 7 bases. The germline gives CDR1 SNHLY, CDR2 FYNNEI. V lost 7 bases, J lost 3 bases, and 6 bases stayed unmatched. This CDR3 has 13 residues. CDR3 DNA: TGTGCCAGCACTCCCGAGCGGGACTACGAGCAGTACTTC. Translating it yields CASTPERDYEQYF.

A single count supports this clone. The V and J genes are TRBV6-5 and TRBJ1-3; the match to TRBD1 covers 9 bases. This CDR3 is 15 amino acids long. CDR1 is MNHEY, CDR2 SVGAGI, per germline. The V gene end was trimmed by 4 bases and the J gene end by 11 bases; junction bases not matched to a gene: 12. The CDR3 nucleotides are TGTGCCAGCAGTTCCGGACAGGGGAGGCGGGGAGCCATATATTTT. It is translated as CASSSGQGRRGAIYF.